The 20 T cell receptor beta chains below were found in one sample sequenced in a study of cytomegalovirus exposure and HLA in healthy donors. The primer mix had 60 Vbeta and 13 Jbeta primers. The table came from immunoSEQ multiplex PCR; TCRdb's copy has only in-frame clones and leaves some out. The sample lists approximately 130,000 clones, more than 75% occurring once. The material sequenced was PBMCs. All receptors derive from a man aged 18-30 years in good health and CMV-seronegative.

There are a few counts of this clone. The V gene is TRBV29-1, the J gene TRBJ2-1; 7 nucleotides agree with TRBD1. Germline trimming cut 7 bases from V and 8 bases from J; bases unmatched to any gene: 8. CDR3 size: 12 residues. The germline V gene encodes CDR1 SQVTM and CDR2 ANQGSEA. This CDR3 reads CSGVTGSDEQFF. The CDR3 bases are TGCAGCGGGGTGACAGGGAGTGATGAGCAGTTCTTC.

This chain links TRBV29-1 with TRBJ1-4; tentatively, D is TRBD1 (6 bases). Germline CDR1 is SQVTM and CDR2 is ANQGSEA. CDR3 length: 12 amino acids. The V gene lost 4 bases and the J gene lost 10 bases, with 13 bases spanning the gap. The CDR3 nucleotides read TGCAGCGTTGTTTCAGGGGAGGGAAAACTGTTTTTT. As protein: CSVVSGEGKLFF. Using reference TRBV29-1 and TRBJ1-4 for the parts outside the CDR3, the full variable domain is SAVISQKPSRDICQRGTSLTIQCQVDSQVTMMFWYRQQPGQSLTLIATANQGSEATYESGFVIDKFPISRPNLTFSTLTVSNMSPEDSSIYLCSVVSGEGKLFFGSGTQLSVL.

This chain uses TRBV9 with TRBJ2-5, with 13 bases that match TRBD2. Unmatched junction bases numbered 4, after V lost 3 bases and J lost 5 bases. Germline CDR1 is SGDLS and CDR2 is YYNGEE. The CDR3 runs 15 residues. CDR3 in amino acids: CASSAGLAGLETQYF. In DNA, the CDR3 is TGTGCCAGCAGCGCGGGACTAGCGGGGTTGGAGACCCAGTACTTC.

V usage is TRBV5-1 and J usage is TRBJ2-3; tentative D call: TRBD2 (6 bases). The germline V gene has CDR1 SGHRS and CDR2 YFSETQ. This CDR3 has 13 residues. V lost 5 bases and J lost 6, with 13 bases in between. As DNA, the CDR3 is TGCGCCAGCAGATTGAGCGGGTGGGATACGCAGTATTTT. Translation: CASRLSGWDTQYF.

The gene calls are TRBV5-4 and TRBJ2-4, with TRBD2 identical over 8 bases. This CDR3 contains 14 residues. V lost 5 bases to trimming and J lost 11 bases; unmatched junction nucleotides: 12. Germline V gene sequence: CDR1 SGHNT, CDR2 YYREEE (reference sequence). CDR3 DNA sequence: TGTGCCAGCAGTCCCGGGGGAGCGGGGGCCTTTCAGTACTTC. Protein sequence: CASSPGGAGAFQYF.

This chain links TRBV19 with TRBJ1-4; D unclear. The CDR3 is 12 residues long. V was shortened by 11 bases and J by 5 bases, with 12 bases between the two germline ends. The V gene's germline CDR1 is LNHDA and CDR2 SQIVND (reference sequence). CDR3 sequence (DNA): TGTGCCGCGGCCGCTCCCAATGAAAAACTGTTTTTT. Protein sequence: CAAAAPNEKLFF.

J is TRBJ1-1 and V is TRBV7-6; 7 nucleotides line up with TRBD1. V shed 4 bases and J 4 bases; nucleotides not matched to a gene: 3. The CDR3 loop spans 13 amino acids. Germline CDR1 is SGHVS and CDR2 is FNYEAQ. The chain's CDR3 is CASSSQGGTEAFF. CDR3 DNA sequence: TGTGCCAGCAGCTCCCAGGGGGGCACTGAAGCTTTCTTT.

A word on this clone: A read error may produce the germline difference seen at one junction end. The rearrangement uses TRBV7-9 and TRBJ2-1; D is uncertain. The CDR3 loop spans 12 amino acids. Germline V lookup: CDR1 SEHNR, CDR2 FQNEAQ (reference sequence). CDR3 DNA: TGTTCCAGCAAGAGTTCGACTCATGAGCAGTTCTTC. It encodes CSSKSSTHEQFF.

V usage is TRBV5-6 and J usage is TRBJ2-1; 8 nucleotides align to TRBD1. This CDR3 is built from 15 residues. Germline lookup yields CDR1 SGHDT and CDR2 YYEEEE. With 1 base clipped from V and 2 bases from J, the junction kept 2 bases outside the gene matches. CDR3 nucleotides: TGTGCCAGCAGCTTGCAGACAGGGGCCTACAATGAGCAGTTCTTC. This gives the protein CASSLQTGAYNEQFF.

The gene calls are TRBV5-4 and TRBJ2-4; a possible D gene is TRBD2 (5 bases). CDR3 length equals 14 residues. Germline assignment: CDR1 SGHNT and CDR2 YYREEE (reference sequence). Trimming took 0 bases from V and 7 from J, leaving 11 bases between them. The CDR3, as DNA: TGTGCCAGCAGCTTGGCCGGTGGCGGGAACATTCAGTACTTC. Its translation is CASSLAGGGNIQYF.

The chain is built from TRBV5-6 and TRBJ2-3; weak D call: TRBD2 (5 bases). This CDR3 has 15 residues. Germline V CDR1 and CDR2: SGHDT, YYEEEE. V gave up 1 base and J gave up 1 base, with 10 bases separating them. CDR3 nucleotide sequence: TGTGCCAGCAGCTTGACTAGAACGGGCACAGATACGCAGTATTTT. This gives the protein CASSLTRTGTDTQYF.

This sequence joins TRBV10-3 and TRBJ2-1; D possibly corresponds to TRBD1 (6 bases). Germline CDR1 is ENHRY and CDR2 is SYGVKD. V was cut by 0 bases and J by 0 bases, with 12 bases left in between. This CDR3 is 17 amino acids long. CDR3 nucleotide sequence: TGTGCCATCAGTGAGTCGTATCAGGGGAGCTCCTACAATGAGCAGTTCTTC. It yields the protein CAISESYQGSSYNEQFF.

This clone was recorded only once. This chain joins TRBV9 and TRBJ2-3, with 10 nucleotides matching TRBD2. The CDR3 runs to 16 residues. Germline CDR1 and CDR2: SGDLS and YYNGEE. Trimming at V came to 0 bases and at J to 4 bases, leaving 5 bases not matched to a gene. The chain's CDR3 is CASSVGSGGAPDTQYF. The CDR3 coding sequence is TGTGCCAGCAGCGTAGGGAGCGGGGGGGCCCCAGATACGCAGTATTTT.

This chain uses TRBV5-4 with TRBJ1-1; no reliable D call. CDR3 length equals 14 residues. V was shortened by 1 base and J by 0 bases, with 7 bases between the two germline ends. Looked up from germline, CDR1 is SGHNT and CDR2 is YYREEE (reference sequence). Here the CDR3 reads CASSLKQMNTEAFF. The CDR3 coding sequence is TGTGCCAGCAGCTTGAAACAGATGAACACTGAAGCTTTCTTT.

The chain couples TRBV7-9 to TRBJ2-2, with 9 positions matching TRBD2. CDR3 length: 15 residues. Germline lookup yields CDR1 SEHNR and CDR2 FQNEAQ (reference sequence). Losses at the gene ends were 6 bases for V and 4 bases for J; bases not matched to a gene: 6. DNA for the CDR3: TGTGCCAGCAGGGTAGCGGGGGCCATCACCGGGGAGCTGTTTTTT. It specifies CASRVAGAITGELFF.

This chain joins TRBV7-2 and TRBJ2-5; TRBD2 is a possible D gene (5 bases). The CDR3 length is 11 residues. V lost 5 bases, J lost 12 bases, and 13 bases lay in between. Germline V gives CDR1 SGHTA, CDR2 FQGNSA. CDR3 residues: CASSRGLSKYF. CDR3 DNA sequence: TGTGCCAGCAGCCGAGGACTCTCAAAGTACTTC.

The chain recombines TRBV29-1 with TRBJ2-3; tentative D call: TRBD2 (5 bases). Between the trimmed V and J ends, which lost 4 bases and 2 bases, there was a span of 13 bases. Germline V gene lookup returns CDR1 SQVTM and CDR2 ANQGSEA. The CDR3 has 14 residues. CDR3 sequence (DNA): TGCAGCGTTGCCCAACTAGGCCTCACAGATACGCAGTATTTT. Translation: CSVAQLGLTDTQYF.

This clone has only one observation. J is TRBJ2-7 and V is TRBV7-8, with 7 bases identical to TRBD1. Germline CDR1 SGHVS, CDR2 FQNEAQ. CDR3 length: 13 amino acids. The ends lost 1 base at V and 6 bases at J; junction bases unmatched: 3. The CDR3: CASSLEPGGEQYF. In DNA, the CDR3 is TGTGCCAGCAGCTTAGAGCCAGGGGGCGAGCAGTACTTC.

This clone was observed once. This sequence joins TRBV11-2 and TRBJ1-3; D is undetermined. The CDR3 spans 16 residues. Deletions cut 7 bases from V and 2 bases from J, with 18 bases between. Germline assignment: CDR1 SGHAT and CDR2 FQNNGV. The CDR3 loop reads CASNPTSGRAGNTIYF. CDR3 nucleotide sequence: TGTGCCAGCAACCCCACATCGGGGAGGGCTGGAAACACCATATATTTT.

The V gene is TRBV15, the J gene TRBJ1-5; 7 bases are shared with TRBD1. Losses at the gene ends were 6 bases for V and 4 bases for J; bases not matched to a gene: 24. The germline V gene has CDR1 LNHNV and CDR2 YYDKDF (reference sequence). CDR3 size: 20 residues. The CDR3 nucleotides are TGTGCCACCAGGGACGGAGGGGGCAGTGCAATTCAGGGATTAAATCAGCCCCAGCATTTT. As protein: CATRDGGGSAIQGLNQPQHF.